The following is a T cell receptor (beta chain) sequence with its context. This entry comes from a study of control samples from healthy donors and cancer patients. The table came from immunoSEQ multiplex PCR; TCRdb's copy has only in-frame clones and leaves some out. The profile covers 150,000 or so clones, with 88% appearing a single time and approximately 1.8% taken by the ten largest. Trimming shortened V by 3 bases and J by 5 bases, and 7 bases separated the two germline ends. The CDR3 runs 12 residues. The receptor was derived from a man aged 18 to 30 in good health. The chain carries TRBV12-3 or TRBV12-4 and TRBJ1-2; D remains unclear. Sequences were obtained from blood. This CDR3 reads CASSFDIYGYTF. The CDR3 bases are TGTGCCAGCAGTTTTGACATATATGGCTACACCTTC.